This TCR beta chain emerged from a study of neurological immune-mediated disorders. Study-wide points: The absence of any CDR3 amino acid sequence shared by expanded clones across subjects suggests that repertoires were private in all groups. HTLV-1-associated myelopathy led in TCR clonal expansion, while multiple sclerosis ranked lowest, below healthy controls.

The CDR3 runs 13 residues. With V trimmed by 5 bases and J by 4 bases, 3 bases remained unmatched. Germline V lookup: CDR1 MNHNS, CDR2 SASEGT. This clonotype occurred many times. The antigen is unknown. 5'RACE employing 10-nucleotide random UMIs yielded the cDNA. TCRdb reprocessed the 5' RACE reads via MiXCR and lists one record per CDR3 protein. The sample includes 64,000 or so distinct CDR3 sequences, 10% of them seen just once. As for time point: longitudinal time-point 1 (baseline). Source material was 2 million unsorted PBMCs, stored at -80 °C in RNAlater. The J gene is TRBJ2-7, the V gene TRBV6-1; TRBD1 aligns across 9 bases. The source of this sequence is a man aged 30-40 years in good health. Sequenced: PBMCs. The CDR3 sequence: CASSSDRGYEQYF. CDR3 DNA sequence: TGTGCCAGCAGTTCCGACAGGGGGTACGAGCAGTACTTC.